A selection of T cell receptor beta chains follows, all from one sample in a study of spatial heterogeneity in lung cancer. A single record per CDR3 protein comes from TCRdb applying MiXCR to the 5' RACE reads. This table holds 40,000 to 45,000 distinct CDR3 sequences, roughly 13% found once. This specimen was PBMCs, taken at surgery. All receptors derive from a male donor with early-stage non-small cell lung cancer. Each CDR3 is given with its conserved first and last residue. D genes are given only for firm matches. A clone size is listed for some rows: how often the clone was seen (once, few, many), or a class if it is expanded.

cdr3_aa,cdr3_nt,clone_size,v_call,d_call,j_call
CASSPDREWNTGELFF,TGTGCCAGCAGCCCAGACAGGGAATGGAACACCGGGGAGCTGTTTTTT,-,TRBV3-1,TRBD1,TRBJ2-2
CSAPTGGRLQETQYF,TGCAGTGCTCCGACAGGGGGTCGCCTTCAAGAGACCCAGTACTTC,few,TRBV20-1,TRBD1,TRBJ2-5
CASRSRFYEQYF,TGTGCCAGCAGGTCTCGCTTCTACGAGCAGTACTTC,few,TRBV28,-,TRBJ2-7
CASSLGGSFHEQYF,TGTGCCAGCAGCTTAGGCGGCAGTTTCCACGAGCAGTACTTC,-,TRBV13,-,TRBJ2-7
CASSFLASGANVLTF,TGTGCCAGCAGTTTTTTAGCCTCTGGGGCCAACGTCCTGACTTTC,-,TRBV12-3/TRBV12-4,-,TRBJ2-6
CSAPWGNAFGETQYF,TGCAGTGCCCCATGGGGGAACGCATTCGGGGAGACCCAGTACTTC,-,TRBV20-1,-,TRBJ2-5
CSATPPLAGYEQYF,TGCAGTGCTACCCCCCCGCTAGCGGGCTACGAGCAGTACTTC,-,TRBV20-1,TRBD2,TRBJ2-7
CASKRDSTGELFF,TGTGCCAGCAAGCGGGACTCAACCGGGGAGCTGTTTTTT,once,TRBV6-5,TRBD2,TRBJ2-2
CASSLQGMDEQFF,TGTGCCAGCAGCTTGCAGGGAATGGATGAGCAGTTCTTC,many,TRBV5-4,-,TRBJ2-1
CASSQASAGGGYEQYF,TGCGCCAGCAGCCAAGCGTCGGCGGGAGGAGGCTACGAGCAGTACTTC,few,TRBV4-3,TRBD2,TRBJ2-7
CASSLWTSGRVTDTQYF,TGTGCCAGCAGTTTGTGGACTAGCGGGAGGGTGACAGATACGCAGTATTTT,few,TRBV28,TRBD2,TRBJ2-3
CASSLVIGGVKRQYF,TGTGCCAGCAGCTTAGTCATCGGGGGAGTTAAACGGCAGTATTTT,few,TRBV7-2,-,TRBJ2-3
CASSFSHRENTGELFF,TGTGCCAGCAGCTTCTCGCACAGGGAAAACACCGGGGAGCTGTTTTTT,few,TRBV7-8,-,TRBJ2-2
CASRAGRNYNEQFF,TGTGCCAGCAGGGCCGGACGGAACTACAATGAGCAGTTCTTC,-,TRBV7-2,-,TRBJ2-1
CASSEYRGGSYNSPLHF,TGTGCCAGCAGTGAATATAGAGGAGGCTCCTATAATTCACCCCTCCACTTT,few,TRBV6-1,-,TRBJ1-6
CASSREGGYQPQHF,TGTGCCAGCAGCCGGGAGGGAGGGTATCAGCCCCAGCATTTT,-,TRBV2,-,TRBJ1-5
CASSLAGQDHSYEQYF,TGCGCCAGCAGCTTGGCCGGGCAGGACCACTCCTACGAGCAGTACTTC,few,TRBV5-1,-,TRBJ2-7
CASSLVGSDNQPQHF,TGTGCCAGCAGCTTAGTAGGGTCCGACAATCAGCCCCAGCATTTT,-,TRBV7-2,-,TRBJ1-5
CASSTGQGPYNEQFF,TGTGCCAGCAGCACTGGACAGGGCCCCTACAATGAGCAGTTCTTC,-,TRBV7-2,TRBD1,TRBJ2-1
CASSKEEGFTGELFF,TGTGCCAGCAGCAAAGAAGAGGGATTCACCGGGGAGCTGTTTTTT,many,TRBV21-1,-,TRBJ2-2
CSVSTSGNEELFF,TGCAGCGTCTCGACTAGCGGTAACGAGGAGCTGTTTTTT,-,TRBV29-1,TRBD2,TRBJ2-2
CASSWTSGTTDTQYF,TGTGCCAGCAGCTGGACTAGCGGGACTACAGATACGCAGTATTTT,few,TRBV7-2,TRBD2,TRBJ2-3
CSGSRGQGTGELFF,TGCAGCGGATCCAGGGGGCAGGGCACCGGGGAGCTGTTTTTT,many,TRBV29-1,TRBD1,TRBJ2-2
CASSAWGGSSYNEQFF,TGTGCCAGCAGCGCCTGGGGCGGGAGCTCCTACAATGAGCAGTTCTTC,-,TRBV7-2,TRBD2,TRBJ2-1
CSAFQSGINYEQYF,TGCAGTGCTTTTCAGAGCGGGATAAACTACGAGCAGTACTTC,many,TRBV20-1,TRBD2,TRBJ2-7
CASSQTLSYEQYF,TGTGCCAGCAGCCAGACACTATCCTACGAGCAGTACTTC,many,TRBV5-6,-,TRBJ2-7
CSGVSQRWTEAFF,TGCAGCGGGGTATCCCAGAGGTGGACTGAAGCTTTCTTT,many,TRBV29-1,-,TRBJ1-1
CASSISSRVGQPQHF,TGTGCCAGTAGTATCTCGAGCAGGGTAGGTCAGCCCCAGCATTTT,few,TRBV19,-,TRBJ1-5
CAISGTNRESFF,TGTGCCATCAGTGGGACTAACAGGGAATCCTTCTTT,few,TRBV10-3,-,TRBJ1-1
CASSRTGSRLAGYNEQFF,TGTGCCAGCAGCCGGACAGGGTCGCGGCTAGCGGGGTACAATGAGCAGTTCTTC,many,TRBV7-2,-,TRBJ2-1
CASSRNPSGVDTQYF,TGTGCCAGCAGCCGGAATCCTAGCGGGGTAGATACGCAGTATTTT,-,TRBV3-1,TRBD2,TRBJ2-3
CASCGEETQYF,TGTGCCAGCTGCGGGGAGGAGACCCAGTACTTC,few,TRBV2,-,TRBJ2-5
CASSLAWDSGSSETQYF,TGCGCCAGCAGCTTGGCCTGGGATAGCGGGAGCAGTGAGACCCAGTACTTC,-,TRBV5-1,TRBD2,TRBJ2-5
CSAERGDIDTQYF,TGCAGTGCTGAGCGGGGGGATATAGATACGCAGTATTTT,many,TRBV20-1,TRBD2,TRBJ2-3
CASSAGTLYEQYF,TGTGCCAGCAGCGCCGGGACTCTCTACGAGCAGTACTTC,few,TRBV5-6,-,TRBJ2-7
CASSLNRDNSPLHF,TGCGCCAGCAGCTTGAACAGAGATAATTCACCCCTCCACTTT,-,TRBV5-1,-,TRBJ1-6
CSAGGFTDTQYF,TGCAGTGCTGGGGGATTCACAGATACGCAGTATTTT,-,TRBV20-1,-,TRBJ2-3
CATGGTSTDTQYF,TGTGCCACTGGCGGGACAAGCACAGATACGCAGTATTTT,few,TRBV9,-,TRBJ2-3
CASSPFSRGAGNTIYF,TGTGCCAGCTCACCGTTTTCCAGGGGTGCCGGAAACACCATATATTTT,-,TRBV18,-,TRBJ1-3
CSVVWNTQYF,TGCAGCGTTGTGTGGAATACGCAGTATTTT,medium-sized,TRBV29-1,-,TRBJ2-3
CASSDLGGIANYGYTF,TGTGCCAGCAGTGATCTGGGGGGAATAGCTAACTATGGCTACACCTTC,few,TRBV2,-,TRBJ1-2
CASSCRKGEGACNEQFF,TGTGCCAGCAGTTGCAGGAAGGGTGAGGGGGCGTGCAATGAGCAGTTCTTC,few,TRBV6-5,TRBD1,TRBJ2-1